This TCR beta chain is drawn from a study of blood T cell repertoires in COVID-19. Looking at the study overall: Specimens from acute and convalescent COVID-19 originated in the United States, Italy and Spain. PBMCs, B-cell-depleted T cells, or T cells provided the cDNA or gDNA that made up the material.

J lost 0 bases, V lost 2 bases, and 8 bases had no gene match. The CDR3 spans 16 residues. Per germline, CDR1 SGHRS and CDR2 YFSETQ. A single count supports this clone. As originally analysed: Reference gene primers were amplified, and this amplification served to estimate nucleated cell counts. Profiled with immunoSEQ multiplex PCR; TCRdb holds only in-frame clones, not every one. V, J and clone size reflect that table, while D and trimming were determined from the DNA. The profile shows around 130,000 clones, 82% of them singletons. Sequences were obtained from peripheral blood. The V call is TRBV5-1, the J call TRBJ2-7, with 7 bases matching TRBD2. The TCR sequence derives from a woman of 80 years or more with acute or convalescent COVID-19. The CDR3, as DNA: TGCGCCAGCAGCTTTAGGTCTAGCGGAAGCTCCTACGAGCAGTACTTC. Its protein is CASSFRSSGSSYEQYF. The whole variable domain, remainder taken from reference TRBV5-1 and TRBJ2-7, is KAGVTQTPRYLIKTRGQQVTLSCSPISGHRSVSWYQQTPGQGLQFLFEYFSETQRNKGNFPGRFSGRQFSNSRSEMNVSTLELGDSALYLCASSFRSSGSSYEQYFGPGTRLTVT.